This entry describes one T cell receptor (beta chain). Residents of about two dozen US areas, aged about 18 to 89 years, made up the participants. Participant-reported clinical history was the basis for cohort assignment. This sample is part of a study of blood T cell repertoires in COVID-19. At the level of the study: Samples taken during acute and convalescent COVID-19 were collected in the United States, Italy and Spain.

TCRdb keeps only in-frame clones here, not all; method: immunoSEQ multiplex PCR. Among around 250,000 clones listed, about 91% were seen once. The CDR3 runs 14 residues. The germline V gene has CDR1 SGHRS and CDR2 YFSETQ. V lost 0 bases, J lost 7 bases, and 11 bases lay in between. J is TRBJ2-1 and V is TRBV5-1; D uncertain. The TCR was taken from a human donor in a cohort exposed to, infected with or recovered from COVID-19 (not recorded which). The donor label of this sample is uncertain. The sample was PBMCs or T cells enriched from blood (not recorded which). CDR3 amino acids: CASSLAYPQNEQFF. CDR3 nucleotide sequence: TGCGCCAGCAGCTTGGCGTACCCTCAGAATGAGCAGTTCTTC.